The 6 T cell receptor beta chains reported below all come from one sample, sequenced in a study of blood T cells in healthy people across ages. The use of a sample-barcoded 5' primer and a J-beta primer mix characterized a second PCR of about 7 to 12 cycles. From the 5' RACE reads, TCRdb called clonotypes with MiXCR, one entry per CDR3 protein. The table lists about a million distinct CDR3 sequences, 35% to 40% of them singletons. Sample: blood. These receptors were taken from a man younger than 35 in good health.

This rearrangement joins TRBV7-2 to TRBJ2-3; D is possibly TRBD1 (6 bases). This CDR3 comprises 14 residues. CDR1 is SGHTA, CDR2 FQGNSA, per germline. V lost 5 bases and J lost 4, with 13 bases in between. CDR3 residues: CASSRDQGSDTQYF. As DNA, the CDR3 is TGTGCCAGCAGCAGAGACCAGGGGTCAGATACGCAGTATTTT.

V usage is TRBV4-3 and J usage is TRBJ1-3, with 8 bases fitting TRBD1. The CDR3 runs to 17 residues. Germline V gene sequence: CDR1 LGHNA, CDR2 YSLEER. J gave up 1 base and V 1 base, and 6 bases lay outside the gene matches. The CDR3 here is CASSQGVDRASGNTIYF. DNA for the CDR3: TGCGCCAGCAGCCAAGGGGTGGACAGGGCGTCTGGAAACACCATATATTTT.

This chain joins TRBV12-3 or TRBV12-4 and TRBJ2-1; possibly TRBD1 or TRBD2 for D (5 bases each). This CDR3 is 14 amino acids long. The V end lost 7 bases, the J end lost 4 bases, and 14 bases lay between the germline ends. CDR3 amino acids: CASNPDGAYNEQFF. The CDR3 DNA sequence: TGTGCCAGCAATCCCGACGGGGCGTACAATGAGCAGTTCTTC.

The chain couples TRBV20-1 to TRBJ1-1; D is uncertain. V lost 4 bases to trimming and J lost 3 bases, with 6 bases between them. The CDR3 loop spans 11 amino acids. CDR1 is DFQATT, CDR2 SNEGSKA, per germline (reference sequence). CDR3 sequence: CSATSDTEAFF. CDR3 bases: TGCAGTGCTACCTCAGACACTGAAGCTTTCTTT.

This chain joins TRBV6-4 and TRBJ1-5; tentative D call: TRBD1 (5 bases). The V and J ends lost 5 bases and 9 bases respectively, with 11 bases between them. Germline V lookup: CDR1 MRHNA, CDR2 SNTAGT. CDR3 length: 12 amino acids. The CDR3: CASSRGPRPQHF. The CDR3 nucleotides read TGTGCCAGCAGTAGGGGACCACGGCCCCAGCATTTT.

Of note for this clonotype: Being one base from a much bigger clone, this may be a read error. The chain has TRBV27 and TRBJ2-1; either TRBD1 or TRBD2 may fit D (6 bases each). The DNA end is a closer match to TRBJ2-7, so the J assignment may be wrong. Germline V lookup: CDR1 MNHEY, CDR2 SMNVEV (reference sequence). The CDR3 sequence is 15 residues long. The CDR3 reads CASSFGGGLYNEQYF. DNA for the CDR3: TGTGCCAGCAGTTTTGGAGGGGGGCTCTACAATGAGCAGTACTTC.